These 19 T cell receptor beta chains were sequenced from one sample in a study of prognosis after radiotherapy for stage I lung cancer. Genomic DNA was subjected to two-round multiplex PCR for amplification of TCR beta CDR3. Primers specific to each TRBV and TRBJ gene drove first-round PCR. TCRdb redid the calling of the multiplex PCR reads with MiXCR, one entry per CDR3 protein. Of about 59,000 distinct CDR3 sequences in the sample, around 27% were seen once. The specimen was PBMCs, collected before or after stereotactic body radiation therapy (not recorded which). The receptors here all came from a donor aged 50 or older with non-small cell lung cancer.

This clonotype was seen ten or more times. The J gene is TRBJ2-1, the V gene TRBV19; 11 nucleotides match TRBD2. CDR3 length: 15 residues. V was pared by 5 bases and J by 3 bases, with 3 bases of the junction left unmatched. The germline V gene has CDR1 LNHDA and CDR2 SQIVND (reference sequence). CDR3 region: CASSVTSGVYNEQFF. The CDR3 DNA reads as TGTGCCAGTAGTGTGACTAGCGGGGTCTACAATGAGCAGTTCTTC.

The V gene is TRBV7-2, the J gene TRBJ2-1, with a weak D call TRBD2 (6 bases). Germline CDR1 SGHTA, CDR2 FQGNSA. The V end was cut by 1 base, the J end by 5 bases, with 15 bases between. The CDR3 runs 16 residues. The CDR3 DNA reads as TGTGCCAGCAGCTTAGGTCTAGCGTTTAAAAACAATGAGCAGTTCTTC. Translating it yields CASSLGLAFKNNEQFF. Combining the CDR3 with reference TRBV7-2 and TRBJ2-1 gives the whole variable domain GAGVSQSPSNKVTEKGKDVELRCDPISGHTALYWYRQSLGQGLEFLIYFQGNSAPDKSGLPSDRFSAERTGGSVSTLTIQRTQQEDSAVYLCASSLGLAFKNNEQFFGPGTRLTVL.

This clonotype was counted many times. V usage is TRBV12-3 or TRBV12-4 and J usage is TRBJ2-7, with D perhaps matching TRBD1 (6 bases). The CDR3 spans 15 residues. Trimming cost V 6 bases and J 5 bases, with 20 bases left between them. The CDR3 DNA follows: TGTGCCAGCAGCCGCACAGGGATAGCTGTCCACGAGCAGTACTTC. Its translation: CASSRTGIAVHEQYF.

Comment on this clonotype: One junction end disagrees with the germline gene, perhaps due to a read error. The rearrangement joins TRBV5-6 to TRBJ2-3; possible D gene TRBD2, 5 bases. Looked up from germline, CDR1 is SGHDT and CDR2 is YYEEEE. The CDR3 loop spans 14 amino acids. Written as DNA, the CDR3 is TGTGCCAGCAGCACGACCGCGGGTGAAGATACGAAGTATTTT. This sequence encodes CASSTTAGEDTKYF.

This clonotype ranks as medium-sized. The J gene is TRBJ2-1, the V gene TRBV10-3, with D uncertain. CDR1 and CDR2 (germline): ENHRY, SYGVKD. The CDR3 is made up of 11 amino acids. Trimming removed 3 bases from V and 6 bases from J, with 3 bases in between. The CDR3, as DNA: TGTGCCATCAGTGACGGCAATGAGCAGTTCTTC. This codes for CAISDGNEQFF.

This clonotype was counted many times. This chain uses TRBV14 with TRBJ1-2; D may be TRBD1 (5 bases). Germline V lookup: CDR1 SGHDN, CDR2 FVKESK. CDR3 size: 14 residues. V was cut by 4 bases and J by 4 bases, with 13 bases left in between. CDR3 region: CASSPEWQGYGYTF. CDR3 nucleotides: TGTGCCAGCAGCCCCGAGTGGCAGGGCTATGGCTACACCTTC.

The chain has TRBV5-1 and TRBJ2-2; possibly TRBD1 for D (5 bases). V lost 9 bases and J 5 bases, leaving 14 bases between the germline ends. The CDR3 is made up of 13 amino acids. Germline lookup yields CDR1 SGHRS and CDR2 YFSETQ. CDR3 nucleotides: TGCGCCAACCAACAGGTTTGGACCGGGGAGCTGTTTTTT. This encodes CANQQVWTGELFF.

Comment on this clonotype: A single base separates this from a much larger clone, so it may be a read error. The chain couples TRBV30 to TRBJ2-1, with 15 bases matching TRBD2. This CDR3 comprises 17 residues. CDR1 is GTSNPN, CDR2 SVGIG, per germline (reference sequence). The CDR3 DNA sequence: TGTGCCTGGAGTGTACTTTTCGGACTAGCGGGGGGGCGAGAGCAGTTATTC. This translates into CAWSVLFGLAGGREQLF.

The rearrangement uses TRBV5-1 and TRBJ1-2; D unclear. Trimming cost V 0 bases and J 12 bases, with 21 bases left between them. Germline lookup yields CDR1 SGHRS and CDR2 YFSETQ. The CDR3 is 15 residues long. The CDR3 DNA reads TGCGCCAGCAGCTTGGTAGGACGTAGGCCGGGAGGCCACACCTTC. This codes for CASSLVGRRPGGHTF.

This clonotype showed up many times. The junction shows a germline mismatch at one end, possibly a read error. The chain carries TRBV7-2 and TRBJ2-3; a possible D gene is TRBD2 (6 bases). This CDR3 has 14 amino acids. Germline V gives CDR1 SGHTA, CDR2 FQGNSA. The CDR3 sequence is CASSLATSTDTQYF. The CDR3 bases are TGTGCCAGCAGCCTAGCGACTAGCACAGATACGCAGTATTTT.

This clonotype was counted at least ten times. The genes are TRBV28 and TRBJ2-1, with TRBD2 matching over 15 bases. CDR3 length equals 18 residues. Germline CDR1 MDHEN, CDR2 SYDVKM. With 8 bases clipped from V and 0 bases from J, the junction kept 8 bases outside the gene matches. The CDR3 DNA sequence: TGTGCCAGCCCCCCAGGACTAGCGGGGGGGCCCTCCTACAATGAGCAGTTCTTC. Protein sequence: CASPPGLAGGPSYNEQFF. The full variable domain, with the rest looked up from reference TRBV28 and TRBJ2-1, is DVKVTQSSRYLVKRTGEKVFLECVQDMDHENMFWYRQDPGLGLRLIYFSYDVKMKEKGDIPEGYSVSREKKERFSLILESASTNQTSMYLCASPPGLAGGPSYNEQFFGPGTRLTVL.

This chain links TRBV5-1 with TRBJ1-1; D uncertain. The length of the CDR3 is 13 residues. V was cut by 4 bases and J by 1 base, with 8 bases left in between. CDR1 SGHRS and CDR2 YFSETQ come from the germline V gene. CDR3 in amino acids: CASSPDGNTEAFF. CDR3 coding DNA: TGCGCCAGCAGCCCGGACGGGAACACTGAAGCTTTCTTT. The full variable domain, in which reference TRBV5-1 and TRBJ1-1 provide the parts outside the CDR3, is KAGVTQTPRYLIKTRGQQVTLSCSPISGHRSVSWYQQTPGQGLQFLFEYFSETQRNKGNFPGRFSGRQFSNSRSEMNVSTLELGDSALYLCASSPDGNTEAFFGQGTRLTVV.

The chain uses TRBV6-2 or TRBV6-3 and TRBJ2-1; 10 bases are a match to TRBD2. The CDR3 has 16 residues. V shed 6 bases, J shed 2 bases, and the junction held 7 bases outside the gene matches. CDR1 and CDR2 from the germline V gene are MNHEY and SVGEGT. CDR3 loop: CASRPTSGCTYNEQFF. The CDR3 bases are TGTGCCAGCAGGCCGACTAGCGGGTGTACCTACAATGAGCAGTTCTTC.

This clonotype has a count of ten or more. This chain joins TRBV5-6 and TRBJ1-2; D is unclear. The CDR3 loop spans 14 amino acids. V was cut by 0 bases and J by 3 bases, with 9 bases left in between. CDR1 and CDR2 from the germline V gene are SGHDT and YYEEEE. Written as DNA, the CDR3 is TGTGCCAGCAGCTTGGCCGGGGAATACTATGGCTACACCTTC. Its translation is CASSLAGEYYGYTF.

The CDR3 DNA is TGTGCCAGCAGGCGGGACAAGTGGGGTAGCAATCAGCCCCAGCATTTT. This encodes CASRRDKWGSNQPQHF. The V and J genes are TRBV6-1 and TRBJ1-5; D is perhaps TRBD1 (6 bases). Germline V gene sequence: CDR1 MNHNS, CDR2 SASEGT. This CDR3 contains 16 residues. V was clipped by 6 bases and J by 0 bases, with 15 bases between them.

This clonotype came up many times. The chain couples TRBV6-1 to TRBJ1-3; a weak D match, TRBD1 (5 bases). The CDR3 is 16 residues long. The germline CDR1 and CDR2 sequences are MNHNS and SASEGT. The germline V and J ends were trimmed by 4 bases and 2 bases, with 15 bases remaining between them. CDR3 nucleotide sequence: TGTGCCAGCAGTGGAGAAAGGGGAGTCCCTGGAAACACCATATATTTT. Translated: CASSGERGVPGNTIYF.

This clonotype was found many times. The chain links TRBV6-4 to TRBJ1-2, with D possibly being TRBD1 (6 bases). Trimming stripped 4 bases from V and 8 bases from J, with 17 bases between. This CDR3 is built from 14 residues. Germline V CDR1 and CDR2: MRHNA, SNTAGT. CDR3 DNA sequence: TGTGCCAGCAGTGGGACCGGGGGGGCCCAGGGCTACACCTTC. It is translated as CASSGTGGAQGYTF.

This clonotype has ten or more counts. The chain links TRBV12-3 or TRBV12-4 to TRBJ1-2, with 8 bases matching TRBD1. This CDR3 contains 13 residues. V dropped 3 bases and J dropped 6; count of bases not matched to a gene: 3. In nucleotides, the CDR3 is TGTGCCAGCAGTTTCGCGACAGGGGATGGCTACACCTTC. This translates into CASSFATGDGYTF.

This clonotype was counted ten times or more. This chain connects TRBV2 to TRBJ1-5; D gene unclear. The CDR3 is 13 residues long. CDR1 is SNHLY and CDR2 is FYNNEI in the germline V gene. The ends were cut back, 5 bases at V and 5 bases at J, with 10 bases in the middle. Written as DNA, the CDR3 is TGTGCCAGCAGTATCGGGCCATATCAGCCCCAGCATTTT. Translating it yields CASSIGPYQPQHF.